This TCR beta chain was identified in a study of blood T cell repertoires in COVID-19. The overall study: Spain, Italy and the United States supplied samples that represented acute and convalescent COVID-19. From T cells, B-cell-depleted T cells, or PBMCs came the material, which was cDNA or gDNA.

Methods used by the authors: Amplification of reference gene primers provided the estimated nucleated cell counts. Assay: immunoSEQ multiplex PCR; the TCRdb copy retains only in-frame clones and omits some. V, J and clone size were drawn from that table, and D and trimming were deduced from the DNA. In the table there are about 98,000 clones, 82% of which are singletons. Trimming took 4 bases from V and 4 from J; bases not matched to a gene: 6. This CDR3 comprises 15 residues. Germline V gene sequence: CDR1 SGHDT, CDR2 YYEEEE. The genes are TRBV5-6 and TRBJ1-5; the match to TRBD1 covers 9 bases. Sequencing used peripheral blood. The origin of this receptor is a man between 65 and 85 years old with active or convalescent COVID-19. CDR3 amino acids: CASSLGQGNNQPQHF. The CDR3 DNA reads as TGTGCCAGCAGCCTGGGACAGGGTAATAATCAGCCCCAGCATTTT.